A selection of T cell receptor beta chains follows, all from one sample in a study of CXCR3-negative and CXCR3-positive naive CD8 T cells. For each CDR3 protein, TCRdb gives one entry from its re-call of the 5' RACE reads, without DNA. The listing contains tens of thousands of distinct CDR3 sequences. Sequenced material: memory CD8+ T cells from blood. The origin of the receptors is a human donor in good health. Some clones in this sample may be carry-over from other donors' samples. CDR3s include the opening cysteine and the closing phenylalanine or tryptophan. Only part of the rows carry a size: once, few, many, or a class if the clone is expanded.

>13|TRBV29-1|TRBJ1-1|.
CSAPGQAGTEAFF
>13|TRBV12-3/TRBV12-4|TRBJ1-1|.
CASSLTENTEAFF
>13|TRBV20-1|TRBJ1-1|.
CSARHPGSTEAFF
>15|TRBV7-6|TRBJ2-5|.
CASSKTGAGMETQYF
>14|TRBV7-2|TRBJ2-5|.
CASSSSGSGETQYF
>15|TRBV20-1|TRBJ1-1|.
CSARGIWIEMTEAFF
>12|TRBV7-2|TRBJ2-5|.
CASSLVYETQYF
>14|TRBV6-2/TRBV6-3|TRBJ2-1|.
CASSLRASYNEQFF
>15|TRBV7-3|TRBJ1-1|.
CASSLGTGGRTEAFF
>15|TRBV3-1|TRBJ2-7|.
CASSQEARGDYEQYF
>13|TRBV5-6|TRBJ2-7|.
CASGTGRPYEQYF
>18|TRBV28|TRBJ2-6|.
CASSLAWSGPSGANVLTF
>15|TRBV7-2|TRBJ2-6|.
CASSPSSSGANVLTF
>18|TRBV14|TRBJ2-6|.
CASSQTGTTGSGANVLTF
>12|TRBV29-1|TRBJ2-7|.
CSVAPGSYEQYF
>13|TRBV29-1|TRBJ2-7|.
CSVSSGRSYEQYF
>14|TRBV13|TRBJ2-3|.
CASSTGTGADTQYF
>14|TRBV12-3/TRBV12-4|TRBJ1-1|.
CASSLAGVGTEAFF
>13|TRBV29-1|TRBJ2-1|.
CSVEGGGLYEQFF
>14|TRBV20-1|TRBJ2-3|.
CSAREAGHEYTQYF
>15|TRBV7-9|TRBJ2-7|.
CASSLGQGKDYEQYF
>15|TRBV7-9|TRBJ2-3|.
CASSFSGPRPDTQYF
>13|TRBV20-1|TRBJ1-1|medium-sized
CSAAGGGDTEAFF
>14|TRBV29-1|TRBJ2-2|.
CSVEPGGNTGELFF
>14|TRBV6-2/TRBV6-3|TRBJ2-1|.
CASSYSDGFNEQFF
>12|TRBV12-5|TRBJ2-3|.
CASGLWDNAQYF
>11|TRBV3-1|TRBJ2-1|.
CASSLLHEQFF
>12|TRBV29-1|TRBJ1-2|.
CSVEDLRDGYTF
>14|TRBV10-3|TRBJ2-7|.
CAISGTSGGYEQYF
>13|TRBV7-9|TRBJ2-1|.
CASRPGEGNEQFF
>14|TRBV5-1|TRBJ2-7|.
CASSLDRASYEQYF
>14|TRBV6-1|TRBJ2-3|.
CASSAGQGADTQYF
>14|TRBV4-2|TRBJ2-7|.
CASREGREGYEQYF
>15|TRBV7-9|TRBJ2-7|.
CASSPRQGRPGEQYF
>13|TRBV6-6|TRBJ2-7|.
CASSPTGAYEQYF
>17|TRBV5-6|TRBJ2-7|.
CASSRGSTGRSSYEQYF
>16|TRBV29-1|TRBJ2-1|.
CSVSVAGTSGSNEQFF
>12|TRBV27|TRBJ2-3|.
CASSSGTDTQYF
>16|TRBV14|TRBJ2-3|.
CASSQVPRGYTDTQYF
>12|TRBV29-1|TRBJ2-1|.
CSVLTSFYEQFF
>11|TRBV7-9|TRBJ2-7|.
CASSLEGWQYF
>16|TRBV6-2/TRBV6-3|TRBJ2-1|.
CASTTFRSSAYNEQFF